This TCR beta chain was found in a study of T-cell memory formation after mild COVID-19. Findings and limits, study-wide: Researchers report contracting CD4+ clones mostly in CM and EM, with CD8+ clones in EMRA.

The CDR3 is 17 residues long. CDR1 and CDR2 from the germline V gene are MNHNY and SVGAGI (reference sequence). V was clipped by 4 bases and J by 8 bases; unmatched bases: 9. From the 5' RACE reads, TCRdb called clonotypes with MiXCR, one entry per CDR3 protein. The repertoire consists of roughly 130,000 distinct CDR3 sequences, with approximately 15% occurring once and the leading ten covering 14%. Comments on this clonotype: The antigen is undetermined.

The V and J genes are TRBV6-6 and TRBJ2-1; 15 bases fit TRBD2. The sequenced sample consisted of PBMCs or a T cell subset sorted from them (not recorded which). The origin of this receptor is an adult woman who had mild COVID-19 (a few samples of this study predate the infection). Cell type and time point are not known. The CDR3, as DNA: TGTGCCAGCAGTTTTCCGGGACTAGCGGGAGGCGTGGATGAGCAGTTCTTC. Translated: CASSFPGLAGGVDEQFF.